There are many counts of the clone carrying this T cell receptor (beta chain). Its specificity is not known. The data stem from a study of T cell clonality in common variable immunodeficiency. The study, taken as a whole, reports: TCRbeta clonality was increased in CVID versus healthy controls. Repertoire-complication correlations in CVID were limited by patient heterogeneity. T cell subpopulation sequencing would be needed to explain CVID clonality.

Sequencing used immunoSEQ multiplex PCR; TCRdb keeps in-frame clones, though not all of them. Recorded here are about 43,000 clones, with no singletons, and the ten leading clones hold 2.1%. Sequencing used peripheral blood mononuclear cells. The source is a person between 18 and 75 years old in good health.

The CDR3 DNA, read in part, is TGTGCCAGTAGTATGGCGCGGGGGAACTATGGC. It specifies CASSMARGNYG. The complete CDR3 sequence is CASSMARGNYGYTF. The chain carries TRBV19 and TRBJ1-2; tentatively, D is TRBD1 (5 bases). The read ends 3 residues before the CDR3 terminus; that terminus is restored from the germline J gene. This CDR3 region has 14 residues. Germline CDR1 LNHDA, CDR2 SQIVND (reference sequence). Trimming shortened V by 3 bases and J by 2 bases, and 10 bases separated the two germline ends.